These 27 T cell receptor beta chains came from one sample sequenced in a study of shared clonotypes between healthy human individuals. Profiling relied on immunoSEQ multiplex PCR, and the TCRdb table lists in-frame clones only, not all of them. In the table there are about 2.3 million clones, 85% to 95% of which are singletons. Material: naive CD4+ T cells from PBMCs. As to subset: CD45RA+ positively selected. These receptors were collected from a man aged 18 to 29 in good health. Some clones in this sample may be carry-over from other donors' samples.

The chain is built from TRBV6-1 and TRBJ2-7, with TRBD1 as a possible D gene (6 bases). Germline V gene lookup returns CDR1 MNHNS and CDR2 SASEGT. The length of the CDR3 is 15 residues. Trimming shortened V by 6 bases and J by 3 bases, and 18 bases separated the two germline ends. The CDR3 sequence: CASSPQGIRSYEQYF. In DNA, the CDR3 is TGTGCCAGCAGCCCCCAGGGGATCAGAAGCTACGAGCAGTACTTC.

As for this clone: Within the sample, other DNA sequences also encode this same CDR3. The CDR3, as DNA: TGTGCCAGTACGGGATCGTTTTACAATGAGCAGTTCTTC. The encoded protein is CASTGSFYNEQFF. This chain joins TRBV19 and TRBJ2-1, with TRBD2 as a possible D gene (5 bases). CDR1 LNHDA and CDR2 SQIVND come from the germline V gene (reference sequence). The V end was cut by 7 bases, the J end by 4 bases, with 11 bases between. This CDR3 has 13 residues.

This chain joins TRBV18 and TRBJ2-7; 7 bases fit TRBD1. The CDR3 extends over 14 amino acids. With 4 bases clipped from V and 0 bases from J, the junction kept 3 bases outside the gene matches. CDR1 KGHSH and CDR2 LQKENI come from the germline V gene. CDR3 sequence (DNA): TGTGCCAGCTCACACCGGGACAGCTCCTACGAGCAGTACTTC. This codes for CASSHRDSSYEQYF.

This chain uses TRBV28 with TRBJ2-3; the D gene is possibly TRBD2 (6 bases). The CDR3 spans 15 residues. Trimming shortened V by 3 bases and J by 0 bases, and 10 bases separated the two germline ends. Germline V CDR1 and CDR2: MDHEN, SYDVKM. CDR3 sequence: CASSFGRISTDTQYF. The DNA for the CDR3 is TGTGCCAGCAGTTTCGGGAGAATTAGCACAGATACGCAGTATTTT. Together with reference TRBV28 and TRBJ2-3, the CDR3 gives the full variable domain: DVKVTQSSRYLVKRTGEKVFLECVQDMDHENMFWYRQDPGLGLRLIYFSYDVKMKEKGDIPEGYSVSREKKERFSLILESASTNQTSMYLCASSFGRISTDTQYFGPGTRLTVL.

V usage is TRBV28 and J usage is TRBJ1-6; D unclear. V lost 5 bases and J lost 11, with 13 bases in between. The CDR3 is 13 amino acids. The germline gives CDR1 MDHEN, CDR2 SYDVKM. The CDR3: CASSSALGTPLHF. In nucleotides, the CDR3 is TGTGCCAGCAGTAGTGCCTTAGGAACACCCCTCCACTTT.

The chain carries TRBV15 and TRBJ1-2, with D unclear. Trimming stripped 4 bases from V and 2 bases from J, with 11 bases between. Germline CDR1 reads LNHNV; CDR2 reads YYDKDF (reference sequence). The CDR3 covers 14 residues. CDR3 in amino acids: CATSTLGRNYGYTF. CDR3 nucleotide sequence: TGTGCCACCAGCACTCTCGGCCGCAACTATGGCTACACCTTC.

The chain is built from TRBV7-2 and TRBJ2-7; 9 bases match TRBD2. The CDR3 runs to 15 residues. Germline values: CDR1 SGHTA, CDR2 FQGNSA. V was pared by 5 bases and J by 2 bases, with 7 bases of the junction left unmatched. The CDR3 reads CASSRLAGDPYEQYF. CDR3 coding DNA: TGTGCCAGCAGCCGATTAGCGGGAGACCCCTACGAGCAGTACTTC. Looking up the rest from reference TRBV7-2 and TRBJ2-7 gives the full variable domain: GAGVSQSPSNKVTEKGKDVELRCDPISGHTALYWYRQSLGQGLEFLIYFQGNSAPDKSGLPSDRFSAERTGGSVSTLTIQRTQQEDSAVYLCASSRLAGDPYEQYFGPGTRLTVT.

This clone was recorded once. The rearrangement joins TRBV7-2 to TRBJ2-1; tentatively, D is TRBD2 (6 bases). Germline CDR1 SGHTA, CDR2 FQGNSA. The CDR3 extends over 13 amino acids. V was trimmed by 11 bases and J by 1 base, leaving 12 bases between them. The chain's CDR3 is CAVRRGSYNEQFF. CDR3 nucleotide sequence: TGTGCCGTTAGGCGGGGTTCCTACAATGAGCAGTTCTTC.

The CDR3 DNA reads TGTGCCAGCAGTTATCATACAAGGGAGAACACTGAAGCTTTCTTT. Protein sequence: CASSYHTRENTEAFF. V usage is TRBV6-5 and J usage is TRBJ1-1, with unresolved D. The CDR3 length is 15 residues. V lost 3 bases and J lost 1, with 12 bases in between. Germline V gene data show CDR1 as MNHEY and CDR2 as SVGAGI.

The V gene is TRBV6-5, the J gene TRBJ2-7, with 7 bases aligning to TRBD1. Trimming at V came to 6 bases and at J to 8 bases, leaving 10 bases not matched to a gene. Germline CDR1 reads MNHEY; CDR2 reads SVGAGI. CDR3 length equals 13 residues. The chain's CDR3 is CASSTGQVPKQYF. The CDR3 nucleotides are TGTGCCAGCAGCACCGGACAGGTTCCCAAGCAGTACTTC.

This chain links TRBV29-1 with TRBJ1-4; 7 bases are shared with TRBD1. The CDR3 spans 13 residues. Germline V lookup: CDR1 SQVTM, CDR2 ANQGSEA. The V gene end was trimmed by 5 bases and the J gene end by 3 bases; junction bases not matched to a gene: 3. The CDR3 sequence: CSVTGVANEKLFF. The CDR3 DNA is TGCAGCGTTACAGGGGTGGCTAATGAAAAACTGTTTTTT.

A note on this clone: Different DNA sequences within this sample yield the same CDR3. This sequence joins TRBV7-9 and TRBJ1-4, with 8 bases identical to TRBD1. The CDR3 has 14 amino acids. Germline V gene data show CDR1 as SEHNR and CDR2 as FQNEAQ (reference sequence). After removal of 3 bases from V and 7 bases from J, the junction contained 4 bases not matched to a gene. CDR3 residues: CASSLDRVSEKLFF. CDR3 sequence (DNA): TGTGCCAGCAGCTTGGACAGGGTTAGTGAAAAACTGTTTTTT.

This chain connects TRBV28 to TRBJ2-7; perhaps TRBD2 as D (5 bases). V was shortened by 6 bases and J by 4 bases, with 16 bases between the two germline ends. The germline V gene has CDR1 MDHEN and CDR2 SYDVKM. The CDR3 has 14 residues. CDR3 residues: CASRSVPWTYEQYF. In DNA form, the CDR3 reads TGTGCCAGCAGGTCGGTCCCTTGGACTTACGAGCAGTACTTC.

This clone has just one count. V and J are TRBV5-4 and TRBJ1-2; D gene ambiguous. This CDR3 is 15 amino acids long. Germline CDR1 SGHNT, CDR2 YYREEE (reference sequence). Trimming pared 0 bases from V and 0 bases from J, leaving 9 bases between. CDR3 in amino acids: CASSLAPRTNYGYTF. In DNA, the CDR3 is TGTGCCAGCAGCTTGGCCCCTCGGACTAACTATGGCTACACCTTC.

The chain has TRBV28 and TRBJ2-7; D is ambiguous. V lost 6 bases and J 4 bases, leaving 16 bases between the germline ends. This CDR3 is 14 amino acids long. Per germline, CDR1 MDHEN and CDR2 SYDVKM. The CDR3 loop is CASSSPSEAYEQYF. Written as DNA, the CDR3 is TGTGCCAGCAGCTCCCCCAGCGAGGCGTACGAGCAGTACTTC.

The chain has TRBV25-1 and TRBJ2-3; 10 bases align to TRBD1. The CDR3 totals 16 residues. V dropped 8 bases and J dropped 5; count of bases not matched to a gene: 13. Germline V lookup: CDR1 MGHDK, CDR2 SYGVNS. The CDR3 bases are TGTGCCAGCGGAAAGGCGACAGGGGGCGGCGAAGATACGCAGTATTTT. It codes for CASGKATGGGEDTQYF.

The rearrangement joins TRBV5-1 to TRBJ2-1; 8 bases align to TRBD1. J lost 9 bases, V lost 4 bases, and 3 bases had no gene match. Germline lookup yields CDR1 SGHRS and CDR2 YFSETQ. The CDR3 loop spans 12 amino acids. The CDR3, as DNA: TGCGCCAGCAGCGCCACAGGGGGTGAGCAGTTCTTC. Translated: CASSATGGEQFF.

This chain uses TRBV29-1 with TRBJ2-1; the D gene is possibly TRBD1 (6 bases). This CDR3 has 13 residues. Per germline, CDR1 SQVTM and CDR2 ANQGSEA. Trimming pared 5 bases from V and 8 bases from J, leaving 16 bases between. In DNA, the CDR3 is TGCAGCGTTCTTGGACAGATAGGGGATGAGCAGTTCTTC. This gives the protein CSVLGQIGDEQFF.

The CDR3 spells CASSLTPLAGSYEQYF. The CDR3 DNA reads TGTGCCAGCAGCTTAACCCCCTTAGCCGGCTCCTACGAGCAGTACTTC. V gene TRBV7-3 combines with J gene TRBJ2-7; D is uncertain. V was pared by 0 bases and J by 0 bases, with 12 bases between. The germline V gene has CDR1 SGHTA and CDR2 FQGTGA. The CDR3 totals 16 residues.

Comment on this clone: The sample contains more than one DNA sequence encoding this CDR3. The chain links TRBV29-1 to TRBJ1-1; the D gene is possibly TRBD1 (6 bases). Germline assignment: CDR1 SQVTM and CDR2 ANQGSEA. The CDR3 totals 12 residues. CDR3 amino acids: CSAGRGNTEAFF. CDR3 bases: TGCAGTGCCGGCAGGGGAAACACTGAAGCTTTCTTT.

Of note for this clone: Other DNA variants within this sample encode the same CDR3. The chain carries TRBV9 and TRBJ1-1; no clear D. V dropped 0 bases and J dropped 3 bases, with 9 bases sitting between them. The germline gives CDR1 SGDLS, CDR2 YYNGEE. The CDR3 has 14 amino acids. CDR3 sequence (DNA): TGTGCCAGCAGCGTAGTAGGTGGGGACACTGAAGCTTTCTTT. Amino acid sequence: CASSVVGGDTEAFF.

The J gene is TRBJ2-7, the V gene TRBV4-2; 8 nucleotides line up with TRBD2. The junction had 5 bases not matched to a gene; V was cut back by 4 bases and J by 0 bases. Germline V gives CDR1 LGHNA, CDR2 YNFKEQ. CDR3 length: 15 residues. CDR3 sequence: CASSPLAGSSYEQYF. The CDR3, as DNA: TGTGCCAGCAGCCCTTTAGCGGGGAGCTCCTACGAGCAGTACTTC.

V gene TRBV6-5 combines with J gene TRBJ2-5; D unclear. Germline V lookup: CDR1 MNHEY, CDR2 SVGAGI. The length of the CDR3 is 14 residues. Trimming stripped 2 bases from V and 7 bases from J, with 14 bases between. In DNA form, the CDR3 reads TGTGCCAGCAGTTACCTCGCCGGTGCGCGGACCCAGTACTTC. Translated, it gives CASSYLAGARTQYF.

This rearrangement joins TRBV5-1 to TRBJ2-7; 8 bases agree with TRBD2. V gave up 7 bases and J gave up 6 bases; unmatched junction bases: 21. Germline assignment: CDR1 SGHRS and CDR2 YFSETQ. The CDR3 is 17 residues long. The CDR3 protein is CASGLALVAGGGGEQYF. CDR3 nucleotides: TGCGCCAGCGGACTTGCCCTGGTGGCGGGAGGTGGGGGCGAGCAGTACTTC.

This clone was observed a few times. The chain links TRBV28 to TRBJ1-5; D is undetermined. The germline V gene encodes CDR1 MDHEN and CDR2 SYDVKM. Trimming left V 2 bases short and J 7 bases short, with 6 bases between. The CDR3 has 12 amino acids. In DNA, the CDR3 is TGTGCCAGCAGTTTAGTGAAGCAGCCCCAGCATTTT. Translated, it gives CASSLVKQPQHF.

This clone was seen just once. J is TRBJ2-6 and V is TRBV5-4; perhaps TRBD1 as D (6 bases). The CDR3 spans 16 residues. The germline CDR1 and CDR2 sequences are SGHNT and YYREEE (reference sequence). V dropped 3 bases and J dropped 1 base, with 11 bases sitting between them. The CDR3 sequence: CASSSYRVSGANVLTF. Here the CDR3 DNA reads TGTGCCAGCAGCTCCTACAGGGTGTCTGGGGCCAACGTCCTGACTTTC.

This rearrangement joins TRBV28 to TRBJ1-2, with a possible D match to TRBD1 (6 bases). The germline V gene has CDR1 MDHEN and CDR2 SYDVKM. V lost 4 bases and J 7 bases, leaving 19 bases between the germline ends. CDR3 length: 15 amino acids. CDR3 in DNA: TGTGCCAGCAGTTCTTCCACAGGGTCTCTGGGTGGCTACACCTTC. This codes for CASSSSTGSLGGYTF.